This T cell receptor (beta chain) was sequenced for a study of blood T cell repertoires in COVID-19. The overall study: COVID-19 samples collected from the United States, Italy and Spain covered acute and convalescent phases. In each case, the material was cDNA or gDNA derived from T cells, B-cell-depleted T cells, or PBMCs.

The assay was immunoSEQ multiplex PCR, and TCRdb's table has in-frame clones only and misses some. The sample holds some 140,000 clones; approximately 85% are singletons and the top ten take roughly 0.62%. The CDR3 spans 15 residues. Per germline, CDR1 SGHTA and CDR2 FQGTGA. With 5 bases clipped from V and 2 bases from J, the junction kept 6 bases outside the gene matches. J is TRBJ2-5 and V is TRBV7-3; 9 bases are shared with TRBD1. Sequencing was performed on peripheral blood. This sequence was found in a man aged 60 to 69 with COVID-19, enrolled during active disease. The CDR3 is CASSASGTGQETQYF. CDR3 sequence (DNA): TGTGCCAGCAGCGCCTCCGGGACAGGGCAAGAGACCCAGTACTTC.